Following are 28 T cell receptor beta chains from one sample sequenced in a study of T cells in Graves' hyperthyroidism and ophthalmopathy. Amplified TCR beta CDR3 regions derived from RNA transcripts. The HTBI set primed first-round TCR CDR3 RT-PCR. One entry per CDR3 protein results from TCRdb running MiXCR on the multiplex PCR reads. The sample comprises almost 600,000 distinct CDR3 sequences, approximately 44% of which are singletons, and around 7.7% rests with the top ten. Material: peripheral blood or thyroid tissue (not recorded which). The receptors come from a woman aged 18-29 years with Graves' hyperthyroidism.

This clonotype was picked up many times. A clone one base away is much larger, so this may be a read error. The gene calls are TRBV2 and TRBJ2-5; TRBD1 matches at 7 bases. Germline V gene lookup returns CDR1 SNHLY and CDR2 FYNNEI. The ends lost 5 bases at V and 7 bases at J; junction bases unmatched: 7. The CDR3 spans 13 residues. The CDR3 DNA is TGTGCCAGCAGTCCAGACAGGGAAGGGACCCAGTACTTC. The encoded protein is CASSPDREGTQYF. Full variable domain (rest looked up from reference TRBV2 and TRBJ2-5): EPEVTQTPSHQVTQMGQEVILRCVPISNHLYFYWYRQILGQKVEFLVSFYNNEISEKSEIFDDQFSVERPDGSNFTLKIRSTKLEDSAMYFCASSPDREGTQYFGPGTRLLVL.

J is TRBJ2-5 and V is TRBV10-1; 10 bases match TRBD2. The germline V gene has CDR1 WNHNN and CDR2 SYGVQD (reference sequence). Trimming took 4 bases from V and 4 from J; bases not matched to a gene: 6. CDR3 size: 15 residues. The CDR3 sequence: CASSAPSGGGETQYF. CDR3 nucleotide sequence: TGCGCCAGCAGTGCACCTAGCGGGGGCGGAGAGACCCAGTACTTC.

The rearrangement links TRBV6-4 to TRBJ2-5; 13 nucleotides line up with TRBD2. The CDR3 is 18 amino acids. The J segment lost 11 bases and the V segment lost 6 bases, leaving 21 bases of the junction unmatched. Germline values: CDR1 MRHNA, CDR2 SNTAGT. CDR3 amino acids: CASRAGGPGLAGKKEQYF. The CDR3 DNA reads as TGTGCCAGCAGAGCTGGTGGACCGGGACTAGCGGGAAAGAAAGAGCAGTACTTC.

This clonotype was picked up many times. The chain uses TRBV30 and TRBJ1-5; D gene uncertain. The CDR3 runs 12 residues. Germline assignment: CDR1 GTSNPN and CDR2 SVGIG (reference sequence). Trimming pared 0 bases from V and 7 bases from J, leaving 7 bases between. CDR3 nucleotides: TGTGCCTGGAGTGTAGCGGGCCAGCCCCAGCATTTT. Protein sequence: CAWSVAGQPQHF.

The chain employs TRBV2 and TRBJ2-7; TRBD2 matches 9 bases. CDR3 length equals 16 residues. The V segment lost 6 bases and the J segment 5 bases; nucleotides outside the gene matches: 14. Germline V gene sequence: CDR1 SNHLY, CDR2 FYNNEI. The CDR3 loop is CASRIRLAEGSNEQYF. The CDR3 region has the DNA TGTGCCAGCAGAATTCGACTAGCGGAAGGGAGTAACGAGCAGTACTTC.

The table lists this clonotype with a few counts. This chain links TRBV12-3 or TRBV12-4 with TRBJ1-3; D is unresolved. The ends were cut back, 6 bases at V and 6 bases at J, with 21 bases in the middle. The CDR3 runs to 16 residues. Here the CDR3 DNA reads TGTGCCAGCAGCCAAAGCCGACGGGTTAGGGTAAACACCATATATTTT. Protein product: CASSQSRRVRVNTIYF.

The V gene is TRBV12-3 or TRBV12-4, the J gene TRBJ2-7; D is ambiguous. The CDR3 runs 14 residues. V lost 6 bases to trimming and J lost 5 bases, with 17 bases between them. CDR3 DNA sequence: TGTGCCAGCAGCCCCATTCTGAGCAGCAACGAGCAGTACTTC. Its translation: CASSPILSSNEQYF.

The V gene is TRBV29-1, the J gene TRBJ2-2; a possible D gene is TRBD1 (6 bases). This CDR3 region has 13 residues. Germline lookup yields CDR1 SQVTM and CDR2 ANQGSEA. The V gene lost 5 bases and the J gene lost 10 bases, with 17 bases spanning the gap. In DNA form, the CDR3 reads TGCAGCGTTAGGCGTGGGGGACACGCGGAGCTGTTTTTT. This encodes CSVRRGGHAELFF.

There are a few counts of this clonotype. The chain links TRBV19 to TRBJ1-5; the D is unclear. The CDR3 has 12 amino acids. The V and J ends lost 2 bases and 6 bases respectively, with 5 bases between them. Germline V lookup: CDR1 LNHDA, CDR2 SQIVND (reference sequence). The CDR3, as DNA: TGTGCCAGTAGTATATCTCTTCAGCCCCAGCATTTT. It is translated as CASSISLQPQHF.

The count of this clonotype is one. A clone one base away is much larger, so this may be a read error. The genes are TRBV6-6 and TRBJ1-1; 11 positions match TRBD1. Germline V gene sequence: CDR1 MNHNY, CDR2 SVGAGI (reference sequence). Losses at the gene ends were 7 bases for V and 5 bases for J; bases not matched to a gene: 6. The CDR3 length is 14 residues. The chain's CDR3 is CASTGTGGRTEAFF. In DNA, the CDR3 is TGTGCCAGCACCGGGACAGGGGGTAGGACTGAAGCTTTCTTT.

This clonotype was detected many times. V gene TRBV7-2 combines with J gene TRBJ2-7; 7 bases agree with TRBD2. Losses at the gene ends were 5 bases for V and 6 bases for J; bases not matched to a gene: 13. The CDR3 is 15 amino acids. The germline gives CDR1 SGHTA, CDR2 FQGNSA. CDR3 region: CASSVTGTILREQYF. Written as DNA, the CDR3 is TGTGCCAGCAGCGTAACCGGGACTATTCTACGCGAGCAGTACTTC.

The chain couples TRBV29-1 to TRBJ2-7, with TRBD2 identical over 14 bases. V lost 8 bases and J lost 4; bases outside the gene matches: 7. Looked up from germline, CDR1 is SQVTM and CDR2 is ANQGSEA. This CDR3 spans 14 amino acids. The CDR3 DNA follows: TGCAGCCAAGATGGGACTAGCGGGAGTTACGAGCAGTACTTC. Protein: CSQDGTSGSYEQYF.

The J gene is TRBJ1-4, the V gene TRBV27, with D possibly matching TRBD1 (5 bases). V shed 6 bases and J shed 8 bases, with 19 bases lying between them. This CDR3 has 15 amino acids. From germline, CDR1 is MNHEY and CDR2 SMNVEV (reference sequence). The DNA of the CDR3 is TGTGCCAGCAGCGAGATAACAGGATTCCGGGAAAAACTGTTTTTT. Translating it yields CASSEITGFREKLFF. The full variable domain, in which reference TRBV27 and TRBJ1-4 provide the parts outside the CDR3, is EAQVTQNPRYLITVTGKKLTVTCSQNMNHEYMSWYRQDPGLGLRQIYYSMNVEVTDKGDVPEGYKVSRKEKRNFPLILESPSPNQTSLYFCASSEITGFREKLFFGSGTQLSVL.

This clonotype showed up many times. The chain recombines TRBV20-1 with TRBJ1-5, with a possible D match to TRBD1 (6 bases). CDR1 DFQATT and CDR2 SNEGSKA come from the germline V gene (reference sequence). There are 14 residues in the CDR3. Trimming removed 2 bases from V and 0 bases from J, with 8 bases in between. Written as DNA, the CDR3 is TGCAGTGCTAGATTGGGGGCTAGCAATCAGCCCCAGCATTTT. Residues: CSARLGASNQPQHF.

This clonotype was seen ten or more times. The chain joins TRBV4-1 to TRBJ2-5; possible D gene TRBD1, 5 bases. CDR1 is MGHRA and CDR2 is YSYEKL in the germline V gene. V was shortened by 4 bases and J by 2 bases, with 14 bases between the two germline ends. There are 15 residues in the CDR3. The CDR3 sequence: CASSLGAPLQETQYF. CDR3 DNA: TGCGCCAGCAGCCTAGGGGCACCGCTACAAGAGACCCAGTACTTC.

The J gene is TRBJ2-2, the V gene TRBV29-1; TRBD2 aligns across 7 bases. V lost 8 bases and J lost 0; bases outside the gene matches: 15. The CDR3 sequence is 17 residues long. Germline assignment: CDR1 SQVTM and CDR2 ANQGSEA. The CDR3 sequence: CSLMSRRESANTGELFF. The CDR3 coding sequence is TGCAGCTTAATGTCCCGGCGGGAGAGCGCGAACACCGGGGAGCTGTTTTTT.

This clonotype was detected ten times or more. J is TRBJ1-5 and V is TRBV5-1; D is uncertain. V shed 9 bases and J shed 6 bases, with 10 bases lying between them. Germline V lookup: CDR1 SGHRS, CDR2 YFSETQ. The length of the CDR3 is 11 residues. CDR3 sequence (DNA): TGCGCCATTCTCAACGCTCAGCCCCAGCATTTT. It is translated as CAILNAQPQHF.

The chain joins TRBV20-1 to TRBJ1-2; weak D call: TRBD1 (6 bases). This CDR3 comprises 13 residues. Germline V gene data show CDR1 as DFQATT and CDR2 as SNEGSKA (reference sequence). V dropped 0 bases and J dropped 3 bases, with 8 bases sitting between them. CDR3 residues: CSARERGYYGYTF. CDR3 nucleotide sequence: TGCAGTGCTAGAGAAAGGGGGTACTATGGCTACACCTTC.

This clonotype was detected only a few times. The CDR3 here is CASSSNSRRDIYGYTF. The CDR3 bases are TGTGCCAGCAGTTCTAATTCAAGAAGGGACATCTATGGCTACACCTTC. The V and J genes are TRBV2 and TRBJ1-2; D is perhaps TRBD1 (6 bases). V gave up 5 bases and J gave up 4 bases, with 20 bases separating them. The germline CDR1 and CDR2 sequences are SNHLY and FYNNEI. This CDR3 contains 16 residues.

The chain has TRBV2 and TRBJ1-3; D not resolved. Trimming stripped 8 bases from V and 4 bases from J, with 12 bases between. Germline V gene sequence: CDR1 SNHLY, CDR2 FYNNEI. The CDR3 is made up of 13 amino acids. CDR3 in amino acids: CASLARSGNTIYF. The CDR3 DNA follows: TGTGCCAGCCTTGCTCGGAGCGGAAACACCATATATTTT.

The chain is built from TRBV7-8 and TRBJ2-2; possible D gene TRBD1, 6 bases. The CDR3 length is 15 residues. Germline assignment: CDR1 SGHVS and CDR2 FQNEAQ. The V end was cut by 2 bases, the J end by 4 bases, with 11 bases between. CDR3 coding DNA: TGTGCCAGCAGCTTACCAGGGGTAGTCACCGGGGAGCTGTTTTTT. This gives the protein CASSLPGVVTGELFF.

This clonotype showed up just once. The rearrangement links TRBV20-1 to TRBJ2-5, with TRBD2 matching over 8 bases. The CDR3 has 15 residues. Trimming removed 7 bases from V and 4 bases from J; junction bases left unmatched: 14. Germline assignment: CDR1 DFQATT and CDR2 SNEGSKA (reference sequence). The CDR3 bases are TGCAGTGTTAAAATACAGGGACTAGGTTTAGAGACCCAGTACTTC. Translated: CSVKIQGLGLETQYF.

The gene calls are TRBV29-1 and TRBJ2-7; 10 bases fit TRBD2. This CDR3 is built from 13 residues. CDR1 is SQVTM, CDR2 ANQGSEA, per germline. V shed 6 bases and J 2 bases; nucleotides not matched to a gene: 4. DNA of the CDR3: TGCAGCGTCATACTAGCGGGGACCTACGAGCAGTACTTC. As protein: CSVILAGTYEQYF.

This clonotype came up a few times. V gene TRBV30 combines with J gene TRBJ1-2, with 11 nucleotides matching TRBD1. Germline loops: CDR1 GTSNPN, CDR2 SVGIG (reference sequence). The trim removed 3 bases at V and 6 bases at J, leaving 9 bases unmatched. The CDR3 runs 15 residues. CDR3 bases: TGTGCCTGGAGCGCCTGGACAGGGGGCTTTGATGGCTACACCTTC. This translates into CAWSAWTGGFDGYTF.

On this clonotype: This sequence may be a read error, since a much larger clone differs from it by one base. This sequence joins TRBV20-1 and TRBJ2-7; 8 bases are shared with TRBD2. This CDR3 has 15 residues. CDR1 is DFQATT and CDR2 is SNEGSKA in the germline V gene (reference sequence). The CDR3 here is CSARDPTSATYGQYF. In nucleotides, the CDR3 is TGCAGTGCTAGAGATCCGACTAGCGCTACCTACGGGCAGTACTTC.

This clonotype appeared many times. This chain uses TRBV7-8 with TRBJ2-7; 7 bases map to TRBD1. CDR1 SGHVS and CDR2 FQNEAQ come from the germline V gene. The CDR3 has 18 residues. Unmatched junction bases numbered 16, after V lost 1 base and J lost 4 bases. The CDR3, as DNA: TGTGCCAGCAGCTTAGTCGGGGCCACAGGGGACGGTCGGTACGAGCAGTACTTC. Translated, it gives CASSLVGATGDGRYEQYF.

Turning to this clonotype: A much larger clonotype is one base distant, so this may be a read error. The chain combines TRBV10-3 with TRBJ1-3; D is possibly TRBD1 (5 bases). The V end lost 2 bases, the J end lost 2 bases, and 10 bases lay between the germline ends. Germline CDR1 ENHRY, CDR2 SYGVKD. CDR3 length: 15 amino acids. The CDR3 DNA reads TGTGCCATCAGTGAGAAGGGGAGACCTGGAAACACCATATATTTT. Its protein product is CAISEKGRPGNTIYF.

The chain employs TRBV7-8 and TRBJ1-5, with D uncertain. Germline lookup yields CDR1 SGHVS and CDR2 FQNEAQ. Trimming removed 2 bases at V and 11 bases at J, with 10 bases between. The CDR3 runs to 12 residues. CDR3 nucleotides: TGTGCCAGCAGCTTAAGTATCGAGACCCAGCATTTT. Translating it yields CASSLSIETQHF.